Presented here are 2 T cell receptor beta chains from one specimen sequenced in a study of blood T cell repertoires in COVID-19. Measured with immunoSEQ multiplex PCR; TCRdb has only the in-frame clones, and not every one. Among 200,000 to 300,000 clones, about 82% were seen once, and the ten largest hold 9% to 15%. Sequences were obtained from peripheral blood. The receptor set was obtained from a man older than 75 with acute or convalescent COVID-19.

A word on this clone: The same CDR3 can be traced to other DNA sequences in this sample. The genes are TRBV5-1 and TRBJ1-4; 8 bases are shared with TRBD1. Germline V gives CDR1 SGHRS, CDR2 YFSETQ. The CDR3 runs 13 residues. Trimming removed 4 bases from V and 8 bases from J; junction bases left unmatched: 4. The CDR3 bases are TGCGCCAGCAGCCCCGGACAGGGAGAAAAACTGTTTTTT. It yields the protein CASSPGQGEKLFF.

The chain uses TRBV3-1 (or the pseudogene TRBV3-2) and TRBJ2-6; perhaps TRBD1 as D (5 bases). V was pared by 2 bases and J by 0 bases, with 11 bases between. Germline CDR1 reads LGHDT; CDR2 reads YNNKEL (reference sequence). The CDR3 covers 17 residues. In DNA form, the CDR3 reads TGTGCCAGCAGCCAACCCTTGGGGCGCTCTGGGGCCAACGTCCTGACTTTC. This sequence encodes CASSQPLGRSGANVLTF.